The clone carrying this T cell receptor (beta chain) was seen many times. The antigen is unknown. Germline V gene data show CDR1 as SGHTA and CDR2 as FQGTGA. The trim removed 4 bases at V and 1 base at J, leaving 3 bases unmatched. The CDR3 has 15 residues. The sample belongs to a study of T cells in Graves' hyperthyroidism and ophthalmopathy. Regions amplified from RNA transcripts were the TCR beta CDR3 regions. Primed by the HTBI set, a first-round RT-PCR was run on the TCR CDR3. TCRdb re-analysed the multiplex PCR reads in MiXCR, keeping a single row per CDR3 protein. The top ten clones hold 15% to 20% of a sample with 460,000 or so distinct CDR3 sequences, approximately 15% of them seen once. General observations from the study: Ophthalmopathy was told apart from stable hyperthyroidism by a 13 V-J model.

The receptor was derived from a woman younger than 30 with Graves' hyperthyroidism. Sequencing was performed on blood. This chain uses TRBV7-3 with TRBJ1-1; TRBD1 matches 10 bases. Written as DNA, the CDR3 is TGTGCCAGCAGCTCATGGGACAGGGGGAACACTGAAGCTTTCTTT. Protein: CASSSWDRGNTEAFF.